The 28 T cell receptor beta chains presented below share a single source sample, sequenced in a study of graft-versus-host responses after intestinal transplantation. Profiling relied on immunoSEQ multiplex PCR, and the TCRdb table lists in-frame clones only, not all of them. The sample carries 20,000 to 25,000 clones, 35% to 50% recorded once. Plates contained about 200,000 CFSE-labeled responder cells and about 200,000 irradiated, violet-dye-labeled stimulator cells. The material sequenced was alloreactive CD8+ T cells from a mixed lymphocyte reaction culture, taken before intestinal transplant. The subset denotes: CFSE-low proliferating T cells sorted from roughly six-day pre-transplant mixed lymphocyte reaction (GvH or HvG direction). The source of these receptors is a human patient who received an intestinal transplant.

The chain joins TRBV19 to TRBJ1-1; D call uncertain. V dropped 1 base and J dropped 0 bases, with 3 bases sitting between them. Germline lookup yields CDR1 LNHDA and CDR2 SQIVND (reference sequence). The CDR3 length is 13 residues. As DNA, the CDR3 is TGTGCCAGTAGTATAGGTATGAACACTGAAGCTTTCTTT. It encodes CASSIGMNTEAFF. Full variable domain (remainder filled in from reference TRBV19 and TRBJ1-1): DGGITQSPKYLFRKEGQNVTLSCEQNLNHDAMYWYRQDPGQGLRLIYYSQIVNDFQKGDIAEGYSVSREKKESFPLTVTSAQKNPTAFYLCASSIGMNTEAFFGQGTRLTVV.

This clone was counted only a few times. V usage is TRBV11-3 and J usage is TRBJ2-3; perhaps TRBD2 as D (6 bases). The CDR3 length is 15 residues. In germline, CDR1 is SGHNT, CDR2 YENEEA. Trimming cost V 5 bases and J 2 bases, with 14 bases left between them. CDR3 bases: TGTGCCAGCAGCCGGGGACTTGGTAACACAGATACGCAGTATTTT. Translation: CASSRGLGNTDTQYF.

The gene calls are TRBV5-1 and TRBJ1-2, with 10 bases identical to TRBD1. CDR1 and CDR2 from the germline V gene are SGHRS and YFSETQ. Losses at the gene ends were 0 bases for V and 5 bases for J; bases not matched to a gene: 1. This CDR3 is 14 amino acids long. The CDR3 sequence is CASSLGQGAYGYTF. CDR3 nucleotide sequence: TGCGCCAGCAGCTTGGGACAGGGGGCTTATGGCTACACCTTC.

The chain recombines TRBV4-1 with TRBJ2-7; no clear D gene. CDR1 and CDR2 (germline): MGHRA, YSYEKL. CDR3 size: 13 residues. The V end was cut by 1 base, the J end by 2 bases, with 6 bases between. The DNA of the CDR3 is TGCGCCAGCAGCCAAGTCAAAACCTACGAGCAGTACTTC. It yields the protein CASSQVKTYEQYF.

By share, this clone ranks as medium-sized. This sequence joins TRBV5-4 and TRBJ2-7; the D call may be TRBD1 or TRBD2 (6 bases each). The ends were cut back, 0 bases at V and 3 bases at J, with 16 bases in the middle. The CDR3 loop spans 16 amino acids. From germline, CDR1 is SGHNT and CDR2 YYREEE (reference sequence). The CDR3, as DNA: TGTGCCAGCAGCTTGGGGGGGGCGGCTGGTGACTACGAGCAGTACTTC. Translation gives CASSLGGAAGDYEQYF. The full variable domain, completed using reference TRBV5-4 and TRBJ2-7, is ETGVTQSPTHLIKTRGQQVTLRCSSQSGHNTVSWYQQALGQGPQFIFQYYREEENGRGNFPPRFSGLQFPNYSSELNVNALELDDSALYLCASSLGGAAGDYEQYFGPGTRLTVT.

The chain couples TRBV27 to TRBJ2-7, with 8 bases identical to TRBD1. This CDR3 has 13 residues. The junction had 4 bases not matched to a gene; V was cut back by 7 bases and J by 2 bases. Germline V CDR1 and CDR2: MNHEY, SMNVEV (reference sequence). In nucleotides, the CDR3 is TGTGCCAGCACCGGGGACAGGCCCTACGAGCAGTACTTC. This translates into CASTGDRPYEQYF.

This chain uses TRBV11-3 with TRBJ2-5, with D maybe TRBD2 (6 bases). Germline CDR1 SGHNT, CDR2 YENEEA. The CDR3 runs 12 residues. V dropped 5 bases and J dropped 5 bases, with 9 bases sitting between them. The CDR3 here is CASSGAGETQYF. CDR3 in DNA: TGTGCCAGCAGCGGAGCGGGTGAGACCCAGTACTTC.

The chain links TRBV4-1 to TRBJ1-1; D uncertain. CDR1 is MGHRA, CDR2 YSYEKL, per germline. Trimming removed 0 bases at V and 4 bases at J, with 15 bases between. This CDR3 has 16 amino acids. DNA of the CDR3: TGCGCCAGCAGCCAAGATGCGAGGTTCAAGGGCACTGAAGCTTTCTTT. This translates into CASSQDARFKGTEAFF.

This clone has only a few counts. V and J are TRBV7-9 and TRBJ2-1, with 8 bases identical to TRBD2. Trimming cost V 5 bases and J 4 bases; bases outside gene matches: 7. This CDR3 spans 15 amino acids. CDR1 SEHNR and CDR2 FQNEAQ come from the germline V gene (reference sequence). CDR3: CASSPTSGAYNEQFF. The CDR3 DNA sequence: TGTGCCAGCAGCCCTACTAGCGGAGCTTACAATGAGCAGTTCTTC.

J is TRBJ2-2 and V is TRBV19, with D unresolved. CDR3 length equals 16 residues. Germline CDR1 and CDR2: LNHDA and SQIVND (reference sequence). V gave up 10 bases and J gave up 8 bases, with 26 bases separating them. The CDR3 DNA follows: TGTGCCACCAAGGCTCTAGTTAAGACTCCTGCAGGGGAGCTGTTTTTT. This gives the protein CATKALVKTPAGELFF.

This clone rates as medium-sized. The chain carries TRBV5-6 and TRBJ1-4, with D tentatively TRBD1 (6 bases). In germline, CDR1 is SGHDT, CDR2 YYEEEE. V lost 1 base, J lost 5 bases, and 12 bases lay in between. The CDR3 loop spans 15 amino acids. CDR3 nucleotide sequence: TGTGCCAGCAGCTTGTTGGGGGCCGCAAATGAAAAACTGTTTTTT. The encoded protein is CASSLLGAANEKLFF.

The chain has TRBV9 and TRBJ2-3; 14 positions agree with TRBD2. The CDR3 runs 16 residues. Germline V lookup: CDR1 SGDLS, CDR2 YYNGEE. Germline trimming cut 3 bases from V and 3 bases from J; bases unmatched to any gene: 3. CDR3 sequence reads: CASSAWTSGRTDTQYF. In DNA, the CDR3 is TGTGCCAGCAGCGCGTGGACTAGCGGGAGGACAGATACGCAGTATTTT. Supplemented by reference TRBV9 and TRBJ2-3, the full variable domain reads DSGVTQTPKHLITATGQRVTLRCSPRSGDLSVYWYQQSLDQGLQFLIQYYNGEERAKGNILERFSAQQFPDLHSELNLSSLELGDSALYFCASSAWTSGRTDTQYFGPGTRLTVL.

By proportion, this clone is medium-sized. J is TRBJ1-3 and V is TRBV28; 7 nucleotides line up with TRBD1. V lost 6 bases and J lost 1; bases outside the gene matches: 9. CDR3 length: 16 amino acids. CDR1 is MDHEN and CDR2 is SYDVKM in the germline V gene. This CDR3 reads CASRPPAGQSGNTIYF. In nucleotides, the CDR3 is TGTGCCAGCAGACCACCCGCGGGACAGTCTGGAAACACCATATATTTT.

By share, this clone counts as medium-sized (0.01 to 0.1%). The CDR3 spells CATGQGKNIQYF. The CDR3, as DNA: TGTGCCACGGGACAGGGGAAAAACATTCAGTACTTC. The chain recombines TRBV10-3 with TRBJ2-4; 10 nucleotides match TRBD1. This CDR3 region has 12 residues. The junction had 1 base not matched to a gene; V was cut back by 10 bases and J by 4 bases. In germline, CDR1 is ENHRY, CDR2 SYGVKD.

The gene calls are TRBV7-6 and TRBJ2-3, with D possibly TRBD2 on 5 matching bases. V was trimmed by 3 bases and J by 2 bases, leaving 12 bases between them. This CDR3 spans 15 amino acids. Germline V gene lookup returns CDR1 SGHVS and CDR2 FNYEAQ. CDR3 bases: TGTGCCAGCAGCTTTATTGCGGGTAACACAGATACGCAGTATTTT. Translated, it gives CASSFIAGNTDTQYF.

The rearrangement links TRBV10-1 to TRBJ2-3; perhaps TRBD2 as D (6 bases). Germline CDR1 is WNHNN and CDR2 is SYGVQD (reference sequence). The V end lost 7 bases, the J end lost 3 bases, and 8 bases lay between the germline ends. This CDR3 has 12 residues. The CDR3 reads CASMRETDTQYF. The CDR3 region has the DNA TGCGCCAGCATGCGGGAAACAGATACGCAGTATTTT.

In its sample, this clone was seen once. V and J are TRBV2 and TRBJ1-1; 7 nucleotides align to TRBD1. CDR3 length equals 13 residues. After removal of 8 bases from V and 1 base from J, the junction contained 4 bases not matched to a gene. CDR1 and CDR2 from the germline V gene are SNHLY and FYNNEI. Here the CDR3 reads CASLTGKNTEAFF. The CDR3 nucleotides read TGTGCCAGCTTGACAGGGAAGAACACTGAAGCTTTCTTT.

In this sample, this clone is medium-sized. The CDR3 spells CASSHLGLAVFGEQYF. In nucleotides, the CDR3 is TGCGCCAGCAGTCACCTCGGACTAGCGGTATTTGGAGAGCAGTACTTC. This chain links TRBV23-1 with TRBJ2-7; 10 bases are a match to TRBD2. TRBV23-1 is flagged as an ORF with uncertain function. The CDR3 extends over 16 amino acids. V dropped 3 bases and J dropped 7; count of bases not matched to a gene: 12.

This chain uses TRBV7-3 with TRBJ2-5, with 8 nucleotides matching TRBD2. The germline CDR1 and CDR2 sequences are SGHTA and FQGTGA. The CDR3 is 15 residues long. The ends lost 0 bases at V and 4 bases at J; junction bases unmatched: 4. The CDR3 DNA follows: TGTGCCAGCAGCTTAACAAGAGCGGGAGTAGAGACCCAGTACTTC. It codes for CASSLTRAGVETQYF.

This chain connects TRBV4-1 to TRBJ2-7, with D perhaps matching TRBD2 (6 bases). The CDR3 is made up of 15 amino acids. The germline V and J ends were trimmed by 0 bases and 6 bases, with 15 bases remaining between them. The V gene's germline CDR1 is MGHRA and CDR2 YSYEKL. CDR3 amino acids: CASSQDPGEVVEQYF. For the CDR3, the DNA is TGCGCCAGCAGCCAAGATCCGGGAGAGGTGGTCGAGCAGTACTTC.

This chain connects TRBV10-3 to TRBJ2-7, with TRBD2 matching 7 bases. CDR3 length: 12 amino acids. With 10 bases clipped from V and 4 bases from J, the junction kept 7 bases outside the gene matches. Germline-derived CDR1 and CDR2 are ENHRY and SYGVKD. CDR3 protein: CATSREGYEQYF. In nucleotides, the CDR3 is TGTGCCACCTCAAGGGAGGGGTACGAGCAGTACTTC.

The V call is TRBV10-3, the J call TRBJ2-5; no definite D call. TRBJ2-7 matches the DNA end more closely, so the J call is doubtful. Germline V gene data show CDR1 as ENHRY and CDR2 as SYGVKD. The CDR3 loop spans 14 amino acids. Here the CDR3 DNA reads TGTGCCATCAGGCGGCTGCTGGGCTCCTACGAGCAGTACTTC. Amino acids: CAIRRLLGSYEQYF.

The rearrangement links TRBV27 to TRBJ2-4; D perhaps matches TRBD2 (6 bases). V was shortened by 1 base and J by 6 bases, with 13 bases between the two germline ends. Germline CDR1 is MNHEY and CDR2 is SMNVEV (reference sequence). This CDR3 region has 15 residues. This chain's CDR3 is CASSLFTGLTNIQYF. CDR3 nucleotides: TGTGCCAGCAGTTTATTTACTGGACTAACAAACATTCAGTACTTC.

There are a few counts of this clone. V and J are TRBV19 and TRBJ2-7, with D possibly TRBD1 on 6 matching bases. The CDR3 is 13 amino acids. Germline CDR1 reads LNHDA; CDR2 reads SQIVND (reference sequence). The ends were cut back, 5 bases at V and 3 bases at J, with 11 bases in the middle. CDR3 amino acids: CASSAGVDYEQYF. The DNA for the CDR3 is TGTGCCAGTAGTGCAGGGGTCGACTACGAGCAGTACTTC.

The chain employs TRBV5-8 and TRBJ2-7, with 12 bases matching TRBD2. Per germline, CDR1 SGHTS and CDR2 YDEGEE. V was pared by 1 base and J by 4 bases, with 3 bases of the junction left unmatched. The CDR3 consists of 15 residues. This chain's CDR3 is CASSLLAGGGYEQYF. The CDR3 nucleotides read TGTGCCAGCAGCTTGCTAGCGGGAGGGGGGTACGAGCAGTACTTC.

V gene TRBV29-1 combines with J gene TRBJ1-1; 9 bases line up with TRBD1. The CDR3 contains 13 residues. V shed 7 bases and J 8 bases; nucleotides not matched to a gene: 11. The germline gives CDR1 SQVTM, CDR2 ANQGSEA. The CDR3 coding sequence is TGCAGCGGAGGGAGAGGGACAGGGCCCGAAGCTTTCTTT. It encodes CSGGRGTGPEAFF.

This clone was observed a handful of times. V and J are TRBV14 and TRBJ1-1, with D maybe TRBD1 (5 bases). Germline values: CDR1 SGHDN, CDR2 FVKESK. Between the trimmed V and J ends, which lost 5 bases and 7 bases, there was a span of 14 bases. The CDR3 runs to 13 residues. DNA of the CDR3: TGTGCCAGCAGCGGGGCTGTCGTGAATGAAGCTTTCTTT. Protein: CASSGAVVNEAFF.

V gene TRBV7-8 combines with J gene TRBJ2-1; D is undetermined. CDR1 and CDR2 (germline): SGHVS, FQNEAQ. The CDR3 extends over 14 amino acids. V was trimmed by 3 bases and J by 4 bases, leaving 10 bases between them. The CDR3, as DNA: TGTGCCAGCAGCTTTTTCCCGGGTTACAATGAGCAGTTCTTC. The encoded protein is CASSFFPGYNEQFF.